One and the same sample provided the 7 T cell receptor beta chains below, sequenced in a study of Ad26.COV2.S vaccination and SARS-CoV-2 variants. Profiling relied on immunoSEQ multiplex PCR, and the TCRdb table lists in-frame clones only, not all of them. The repertoire consists of roughly 680,000 clones, with 89% occurring once and the leading ten covering about 1.5%. Treatment indicated: roughly 19 received Ad26.COV2.S at low or high dose, single or two shots; about five received placebo; per-sample allocation not given. Collection of the samples took place on day 63 after the first injection of vaccine or placebo. The sample here was peripheral blood, taken in a trial of Ad26.COV2.S vaccine versus placebo. The receptor source for this set is a person between 18 and 65 years old who received the Ad26.COV2.S COVID-19 vaccine or a placebo.

Here the CDR3 reads CASSLGRVSSYNEQFF. As DNA, the CDR3 is TGCGCCAGCAGCTTGGGACGCGTGAGCTCCTACAATGAGCAGTTCTTC. The chain joins TRBV5-1 to TRBJ2-1; D is unclear. This CDR3 is built from 16 residues. Per germline, CDR1 SGHRS and CDR2 YFSETQ. V gave up 0 bases and J gave up 0 bases, with 10 bases separating them.

The rearrangement uses TRBV3-1 (or the pseudogene TRBV3-2) and TRBJ2-5, with TRBD2 matching 12 bases. J lost 3 bases, V lost 6 bases, and 8 bases had no gene match. The CDR3 has 16 residues. In germline, CDR1 is LGHDT, CDR2 YNNKEL (reference sequence). Here the CDR3 reads CASSTSGGRTKETQYF. The DNA of the CDR3 is TGTGCCAGCAGTACTAGCGGGGGGCGAACTAAAGAGACCCAGTACTTC.

The chain is built from TRBV3-1 (or the pseudogene TRBV3-2) and TRBJ2-2, with 9 nucleotides matching TRBD1. Germline V gene data show CDR1 as LGHDT and CDR2 as YNNKEL (reference sequence). The CDR3 loop spans 18 amino acids. V trimming: 0 bases; J trimming: 7 bases; junction bases outside the gene matches: 12. The CDR3 DNA follows: TGTGCCAGCAGCCAAGACTCCCCGGGACAGGGTTATATCGGGGAGCTGTTTTTT. This codes for CASSQDSPGQGYIGELFF.

The chain has TRBV3-1 (or the pseudogene TRBV3-2) and TRBJ1-1, with 10 bases identical to TRBD1. Germline values: CDR1 LGHDT, CDR2 YNNKEL (reference sequence). Trimming took 8 bases from V and 1 from J; bases not matched to a gene: 19. The CDR3 consists of 19 residues. DNA for the CDR3: TGTGCCAGCCGGGGCCCCTCCTTGACAGGGGGCTCTTGGAACACTGAAGCTTTCTTT. Translating gives CASRGPSLTGGSWNTEAFF.

V and J are TRBV3-1 (or the pseudogene TRBV3-2) and TRBJ2-1, with a possible D match to TRBD1 (5 bases). The CDR3 totals 12 residues. V dropped 3 bases and J dropped 9 bases, with 9 bases sitting between them. Germline assignment: CDR1 LGHDT and CDR2 YNNKEL (reference sequence). In DNA, the CDR3 is TGTGCCAGCAGCCAGACGCAGGGTGAGCAGTTCTTC. This sequence encodes CASSQTQGEQFF.

This rearrangement joins TRBV18 to TRBJ1-6; TRBD1 matches 9 bases. With V trimmed by 4 bases and J by 12 bases, 7 bases remained unmatched. This CDR3 is 14 amino acids long. CDR1 and CDR2 (germline): KGHSH, LQKENI. The chain's CDR3 is CASSQGTGKEPLHF. The DNA for the CDR3 is TGTGCCAGCTCACAGGGGACAGGGAAGGAACCCCTCCACTTT. Full variable domain (rest looked up from reference TRBV18 and TRBJ1-6): NAGVMQNPRHLVRRRGQEARLRCSPMKGHSHVYWYRQLPEEGLKFMVYLQKENIIDESGMPKERFSAEFPKEGPSILRIQQVVRGDSAAYFCASSQGTGKEPLHFGNGTRLTVT.

The V and J genes are TRBV2 and TRBJ2-3; D ambiguous. V dropped 6 bases and J dropped 2 bases, with 9 bases sitting between them. Per the germline V gene, CDR1 is SNHLY and CDR2 is FYNNEI. This CDR3 comprises 13 residues. CDR3 sequence: CASSERHTDTQYF. CDR3 bases: TGTGCCAGCAGCGAGAGACACACAGATACGCAGTATTTT.